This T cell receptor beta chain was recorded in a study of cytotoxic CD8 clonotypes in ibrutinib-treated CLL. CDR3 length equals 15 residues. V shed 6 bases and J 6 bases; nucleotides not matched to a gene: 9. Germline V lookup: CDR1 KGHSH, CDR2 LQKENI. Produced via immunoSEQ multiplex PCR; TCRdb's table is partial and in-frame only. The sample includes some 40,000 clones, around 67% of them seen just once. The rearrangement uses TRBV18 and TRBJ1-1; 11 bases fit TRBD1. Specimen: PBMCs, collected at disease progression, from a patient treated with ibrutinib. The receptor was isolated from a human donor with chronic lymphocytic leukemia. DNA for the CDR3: TGTGCCAGCTCTCCTCCGGGACAGGGGGAGGCTGAAGCTTTCTTT. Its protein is CASSPPGQGEAEAFF.